Sequencing of this T cell receptor beta chain was carried out in a study of cytomegalovirus exposure and HLA in healthy donors. Findings and caveats of the study: Associated with cytomegalovirus, according to the listing, were 150 to 200 TCR beta chains.

Method: immunoSEQ multiplex PCR; TCRdb's copy keeps in-frame clones and lacks some. The sample has over 200,000 clones; 75% to 90% are singletons. To note about this clone: Its antigen remains unknown.

The germline gives CDR1 GTSNPN, CDR2 SVGIG (reference sequence). The CDR3 has 21 amino acids. V was clipped by 0 bases and J by 4 bases, with 28 bases between them. Sequencing was carried out using PBMCs. The gene calls are TRBV30 and TRBJ2-6, with a tentative D call TRBD2 (6 bases). The TCR sequence derives from a young woman in good health and CMV-seronegative. The CDR3 sequence: CAWSVRWRGRRGFTGANVLTF. DNA of the CDR3: TGTGCCTGGAGTGTACGTTGGAGGGGCAGGCGCGGCTTCACCGGGGCCAACGTCCTGACTTTC. Complete variable domain (other parts from reference TRBV30 and TRBJ2-6): SQTIHQWPATLVQPVGSPLSLECTVEGTSNPNLYWYRQAAGRGLQLLFYSVGIGQISSEVPQNLSASRPQDRQFILSSKKLLLSDSGFYLCAWSVRWRGRRGFTGANVLTFGAGSRLTVL.